Sequencing of this TCR beta chain was carried out in a study of T cells after yellow fever vaccination. A 5'RACE template-switching step, the method used to make TCR cDNA, added a universal primer site and UMIs. Each CDR3 protein is one row after TCRdb ran MiXCR on the 5' RACE reads. The repertoire holds a few hundred thousand distinct CDR3 sequences, approximately 13% seen once, with more than 3% in the top ten. This clonotype was seen a few times. The CDR3 runs 14 residues. The germline gives CDR1 SGHKS, CDR2 YYEKEE (reference sequence). The trim removed 4 bases at V and 6 bases at J, leaving 8 bases unmatched.

The chain carries TRBV5-5 and TRBJ2-3; 7 bases map to TRBD2. This clonotype originated in a man aged 18 to 29 who received the YFV17D yellow fever vaccine. The material sequenced was CD4+ T cells sorted from PBMCs, taken 15 days after the yellow fever booster vaccination. CDR3 residues: CASSPPGGGDTQYF. CDR3 coding DNA: TGTGCCAGCAGCCCCCCGGGCGGGGGTGATACGCAGTATTTT. The full variable domain, in which reference TRBV5-5 and TRBJ2-3 provide the parts outside the CDR3, is DAGVTQSPTHLIKTRGQQVTLRCSPISGHKSVSWYQQVLGQGPQFIFQYYEKEERGRGNFPDRFSARQFPNYSSELNVNALLLGDSALYLCASSPPGGGDTQYFGPGTRLTVL.